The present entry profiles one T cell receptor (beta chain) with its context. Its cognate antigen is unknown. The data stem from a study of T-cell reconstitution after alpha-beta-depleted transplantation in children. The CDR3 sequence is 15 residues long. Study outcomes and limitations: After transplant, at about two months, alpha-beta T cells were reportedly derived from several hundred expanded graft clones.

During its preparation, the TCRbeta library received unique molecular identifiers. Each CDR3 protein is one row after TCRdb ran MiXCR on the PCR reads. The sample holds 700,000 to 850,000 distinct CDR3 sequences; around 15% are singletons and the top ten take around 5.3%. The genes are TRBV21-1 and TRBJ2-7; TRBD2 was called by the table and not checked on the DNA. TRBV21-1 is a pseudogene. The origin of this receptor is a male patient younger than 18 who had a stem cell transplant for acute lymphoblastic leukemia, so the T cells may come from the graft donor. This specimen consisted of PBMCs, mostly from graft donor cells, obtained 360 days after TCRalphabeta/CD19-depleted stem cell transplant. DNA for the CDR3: TGTGCCAGCAGCCCAACTGGGAGGGATGGATACGAGCAGTACTTC. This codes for CASSPTGRDGYEQYF.